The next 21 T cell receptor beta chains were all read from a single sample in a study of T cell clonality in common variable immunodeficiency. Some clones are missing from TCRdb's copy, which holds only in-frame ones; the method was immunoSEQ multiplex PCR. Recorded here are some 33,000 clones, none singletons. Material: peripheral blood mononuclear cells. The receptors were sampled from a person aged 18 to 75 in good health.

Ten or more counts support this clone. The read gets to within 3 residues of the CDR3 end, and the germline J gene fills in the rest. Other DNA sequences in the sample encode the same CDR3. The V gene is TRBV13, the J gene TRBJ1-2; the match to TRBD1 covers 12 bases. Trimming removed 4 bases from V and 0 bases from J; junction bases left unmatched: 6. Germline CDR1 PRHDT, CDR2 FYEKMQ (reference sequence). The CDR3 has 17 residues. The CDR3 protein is CASSYGTGGPANYGYTF. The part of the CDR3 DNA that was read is TGTGCCAGCAGCTACGGGACAGGGGGCCCAGCTAACTATGGC.

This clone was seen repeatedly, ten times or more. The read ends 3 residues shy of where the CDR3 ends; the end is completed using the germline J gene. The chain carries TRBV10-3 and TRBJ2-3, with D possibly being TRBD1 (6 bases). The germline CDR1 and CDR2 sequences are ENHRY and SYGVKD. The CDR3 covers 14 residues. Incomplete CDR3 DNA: TGTGCCACCTACGCTGGGACATCTGATCAGCCG. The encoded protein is CATYAGTSDQP. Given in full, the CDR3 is CATYAGTSDQPQYF.

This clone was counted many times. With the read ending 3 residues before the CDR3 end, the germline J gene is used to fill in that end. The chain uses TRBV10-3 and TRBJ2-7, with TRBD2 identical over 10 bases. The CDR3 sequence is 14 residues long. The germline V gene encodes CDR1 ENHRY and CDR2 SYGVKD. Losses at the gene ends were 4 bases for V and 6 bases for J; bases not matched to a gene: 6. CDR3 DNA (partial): TGTGCCATCAGTGGGGCTAGCGGGGGAGGCGAG. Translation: CAISGASGGGE. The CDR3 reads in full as CAISGASGGGEQYF.

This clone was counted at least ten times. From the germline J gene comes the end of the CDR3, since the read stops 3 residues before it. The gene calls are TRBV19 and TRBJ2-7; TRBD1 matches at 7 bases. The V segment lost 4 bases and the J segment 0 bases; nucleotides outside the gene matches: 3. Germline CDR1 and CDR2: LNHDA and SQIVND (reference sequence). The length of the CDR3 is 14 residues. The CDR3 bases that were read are TGTGCCAGTAGTACCCAGGGGGTCTCCTACGAG. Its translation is CASSTQGVSYE. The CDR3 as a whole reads CASSTQGVSYEQYF.

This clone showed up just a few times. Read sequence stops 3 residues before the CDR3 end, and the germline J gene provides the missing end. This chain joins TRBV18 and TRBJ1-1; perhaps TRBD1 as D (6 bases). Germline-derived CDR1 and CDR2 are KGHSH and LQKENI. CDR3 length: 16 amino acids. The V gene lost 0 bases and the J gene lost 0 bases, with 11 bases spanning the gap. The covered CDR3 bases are TGTGCCAGCTCACCACCGAACAGGGCCGTGAACACTGAA. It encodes CASSPPNRAVNTE. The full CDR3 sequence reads CASSPPNRAVNTEAFF.

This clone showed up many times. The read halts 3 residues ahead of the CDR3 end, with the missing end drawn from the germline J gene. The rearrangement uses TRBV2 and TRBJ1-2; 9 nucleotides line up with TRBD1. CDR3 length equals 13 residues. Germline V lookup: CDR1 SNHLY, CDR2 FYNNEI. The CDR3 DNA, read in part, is TGTGCCAGCCTCCAGGACAGGGGTCACGGC. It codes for CASLQDRGHG. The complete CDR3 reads CASLQDRGHGYTF.

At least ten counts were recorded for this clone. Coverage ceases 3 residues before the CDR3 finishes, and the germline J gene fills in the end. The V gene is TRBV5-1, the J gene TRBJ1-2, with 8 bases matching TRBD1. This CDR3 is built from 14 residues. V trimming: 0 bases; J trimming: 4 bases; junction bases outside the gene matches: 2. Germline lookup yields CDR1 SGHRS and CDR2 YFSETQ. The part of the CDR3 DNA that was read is TGCGCCAGCAGCTTGGGACAGGGGTTCTATGGC. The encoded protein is CASSLGQGFYG. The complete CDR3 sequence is CASSLGQGFYGYTF.

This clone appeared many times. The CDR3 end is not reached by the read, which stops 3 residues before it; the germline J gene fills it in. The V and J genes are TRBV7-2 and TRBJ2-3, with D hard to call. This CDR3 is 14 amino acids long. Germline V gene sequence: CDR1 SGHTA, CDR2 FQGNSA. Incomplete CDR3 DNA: TGTGCCAGCAGCATCATATACAGCCAGCCCCCG. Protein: CASSIIYSQPP. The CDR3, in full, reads CASSIIYSQPPQYF.

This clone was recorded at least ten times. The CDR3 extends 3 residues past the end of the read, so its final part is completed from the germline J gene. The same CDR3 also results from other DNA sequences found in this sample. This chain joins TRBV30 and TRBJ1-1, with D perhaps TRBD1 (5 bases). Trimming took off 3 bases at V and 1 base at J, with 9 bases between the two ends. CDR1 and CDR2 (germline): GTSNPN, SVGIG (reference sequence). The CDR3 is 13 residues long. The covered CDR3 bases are TGTGCCTGGAGAGGACACCAGAACACTGAA. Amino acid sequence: CAWRGHQNTE. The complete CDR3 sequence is CAWRGHQNTEAFF.

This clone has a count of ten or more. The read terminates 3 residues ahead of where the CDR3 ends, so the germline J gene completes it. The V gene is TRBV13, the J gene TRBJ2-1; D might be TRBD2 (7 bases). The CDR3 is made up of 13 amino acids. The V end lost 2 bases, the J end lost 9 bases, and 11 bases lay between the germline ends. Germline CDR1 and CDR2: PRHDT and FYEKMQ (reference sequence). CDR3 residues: CASSLRGGGEQFF. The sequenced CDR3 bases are TGTGCCAGCAGCTTAAGGGGGGGTGGTGAG.

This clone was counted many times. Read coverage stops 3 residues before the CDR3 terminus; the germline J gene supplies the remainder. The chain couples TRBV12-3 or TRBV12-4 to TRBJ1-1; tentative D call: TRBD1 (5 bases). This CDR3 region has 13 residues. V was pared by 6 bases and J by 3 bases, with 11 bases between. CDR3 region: CASRKTEYTEAFF. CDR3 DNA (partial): TGTGCCAGCAGGAAGACAGAGTACACTGAA.

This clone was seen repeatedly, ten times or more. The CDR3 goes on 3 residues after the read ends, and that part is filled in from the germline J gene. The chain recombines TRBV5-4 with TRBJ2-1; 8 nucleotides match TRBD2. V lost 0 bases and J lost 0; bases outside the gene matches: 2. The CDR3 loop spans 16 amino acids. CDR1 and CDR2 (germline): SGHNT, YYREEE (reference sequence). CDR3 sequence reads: CASSLAGGVSYNEQFF. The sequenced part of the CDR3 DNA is TGTGCCAGCAGCTTGGCCGGGGGGGTCTCCTACAATGAG.

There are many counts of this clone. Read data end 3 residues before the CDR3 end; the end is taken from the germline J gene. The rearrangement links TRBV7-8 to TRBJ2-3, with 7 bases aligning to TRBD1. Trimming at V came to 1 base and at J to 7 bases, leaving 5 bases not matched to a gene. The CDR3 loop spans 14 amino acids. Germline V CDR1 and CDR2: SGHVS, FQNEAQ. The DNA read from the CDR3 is TGTGCCAGCAGCTTAGGAGGGGGCAGGAATACG. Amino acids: CASSLGGGRNT. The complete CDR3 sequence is CASSLGGGRNTQYF. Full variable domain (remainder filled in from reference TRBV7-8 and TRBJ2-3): GAGVSQSPRYKVAKRGQDVALRCDPISGHVSLFWYQQALGQGPEFLTYFQNEAQLDKSGLPSDRFFAERPEGSVSTLKIQRTQQEDSAVYLCASSLGGGRNTQYFGPGTRLTVL.

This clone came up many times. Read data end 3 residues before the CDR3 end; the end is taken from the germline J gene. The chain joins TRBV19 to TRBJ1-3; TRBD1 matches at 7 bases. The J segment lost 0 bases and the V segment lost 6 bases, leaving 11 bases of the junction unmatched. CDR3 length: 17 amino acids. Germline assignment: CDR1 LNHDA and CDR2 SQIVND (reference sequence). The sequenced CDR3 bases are TGTGCCAGTAGGTTCCTCGGGACAGAGAACTCTGGAAACACC. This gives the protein CASRFLGTENSGNT. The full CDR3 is CASRFLGTENSGNTIYF.

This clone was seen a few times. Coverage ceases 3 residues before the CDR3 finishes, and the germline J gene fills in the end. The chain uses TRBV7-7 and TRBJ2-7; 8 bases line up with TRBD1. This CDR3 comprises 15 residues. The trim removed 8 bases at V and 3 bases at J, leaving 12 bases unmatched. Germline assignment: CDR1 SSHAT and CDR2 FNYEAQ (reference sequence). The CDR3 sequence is CASSPPGTGFYEQYF. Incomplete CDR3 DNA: TGTGCCAGCTCCCCCCCGGGGACAGGTTTCTACGAG. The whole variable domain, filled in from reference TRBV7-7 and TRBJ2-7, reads GAGVSQSPRYKVTKRGQDVTLRCDPISSHATLYWYQQALGQGPEFLTYFNYEAQPDKSGLPSDRFSAERPEGSISTLTIQRTEQRDSAMYRCASSPPGTGFYEQYFGPGTRLTVT.

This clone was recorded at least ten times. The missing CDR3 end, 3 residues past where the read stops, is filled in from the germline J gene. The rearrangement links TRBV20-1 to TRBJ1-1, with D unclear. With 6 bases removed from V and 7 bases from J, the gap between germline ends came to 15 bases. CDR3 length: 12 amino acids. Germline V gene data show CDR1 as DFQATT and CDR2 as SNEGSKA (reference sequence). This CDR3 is CSATPAALEAFF. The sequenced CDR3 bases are TGCAGTGCCACGCCCGCGGCACTTGAA.

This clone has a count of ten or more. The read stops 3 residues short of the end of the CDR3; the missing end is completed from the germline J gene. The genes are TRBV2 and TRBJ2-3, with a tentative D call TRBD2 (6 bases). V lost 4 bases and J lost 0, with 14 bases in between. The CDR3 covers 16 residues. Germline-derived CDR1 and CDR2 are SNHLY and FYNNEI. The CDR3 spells CASSVSRDSSTDTQYF. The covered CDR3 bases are TGTGCCAGCAGTGTTTCCCGGGACTCGAGCACAGATACG.

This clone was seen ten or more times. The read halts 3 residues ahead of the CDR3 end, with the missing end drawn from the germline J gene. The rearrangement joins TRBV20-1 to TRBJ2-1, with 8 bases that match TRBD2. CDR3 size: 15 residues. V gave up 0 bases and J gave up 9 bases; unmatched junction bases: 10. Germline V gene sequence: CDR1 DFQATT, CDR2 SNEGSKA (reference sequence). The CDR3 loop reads CSARDPGSGGGEQFF. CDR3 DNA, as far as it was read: TGCAGTGCTAGAGACCCGGGATCGGGAGGGGGTGAG.

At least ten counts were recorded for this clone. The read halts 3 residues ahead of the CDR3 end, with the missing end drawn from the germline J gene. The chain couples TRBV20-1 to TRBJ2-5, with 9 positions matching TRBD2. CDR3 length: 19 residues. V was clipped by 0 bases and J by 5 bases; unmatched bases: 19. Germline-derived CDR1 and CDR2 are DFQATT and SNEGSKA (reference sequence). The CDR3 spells CSARDLFRPSGKGYETQYF. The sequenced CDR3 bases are TGCAGTGCTAGAGATTTGTTCCGGCCTAGCGGGAAGGGGTATGAGACC.

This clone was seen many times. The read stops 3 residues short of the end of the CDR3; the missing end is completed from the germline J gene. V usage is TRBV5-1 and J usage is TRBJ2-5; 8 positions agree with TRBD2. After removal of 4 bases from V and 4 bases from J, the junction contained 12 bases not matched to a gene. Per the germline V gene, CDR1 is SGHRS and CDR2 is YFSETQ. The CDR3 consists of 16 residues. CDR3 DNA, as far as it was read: TGCGCCAGCAGCCCCGGGGGAGCGGGAGCTGGAGAGACC. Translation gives CASSPGGAGAGET. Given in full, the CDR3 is CASSPGGAGAGETQYF.

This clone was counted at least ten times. The CDR3 protein is CATSARLAGAYEQYF. The covered CDR3 bases are TGTGCCACCAGCGCCCGACTAGCGGGGGCCTACGAG. This rearrangement joins TRBV15 to TRBJ2-7; TRBD2 aligns across 12 bases. The read terminates 3 residues before the CDR3 end, so the remaining end is supplied by the germline J gene. Losses at the gene ends were 5 bases for V and 2 bases for J; bases not matched to a gene: 4. The CDR3 has 15 residues. CDR1 and CDR2 from the germline V gene are LNHNV and YYDKDF (reference sequence).